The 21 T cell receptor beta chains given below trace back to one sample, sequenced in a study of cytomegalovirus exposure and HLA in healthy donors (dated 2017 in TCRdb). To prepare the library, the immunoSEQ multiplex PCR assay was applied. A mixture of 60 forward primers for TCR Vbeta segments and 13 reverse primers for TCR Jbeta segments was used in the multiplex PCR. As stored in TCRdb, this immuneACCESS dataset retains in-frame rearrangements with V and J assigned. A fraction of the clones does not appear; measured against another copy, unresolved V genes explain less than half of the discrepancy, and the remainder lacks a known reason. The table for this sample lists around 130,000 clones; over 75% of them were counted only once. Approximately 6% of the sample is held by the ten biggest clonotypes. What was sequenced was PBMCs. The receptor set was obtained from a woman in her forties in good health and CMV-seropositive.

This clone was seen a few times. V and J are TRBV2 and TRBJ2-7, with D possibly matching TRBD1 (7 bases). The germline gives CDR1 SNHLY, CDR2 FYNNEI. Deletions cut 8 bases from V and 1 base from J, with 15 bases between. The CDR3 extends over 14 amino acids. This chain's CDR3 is CASGRDSQSYEQYF. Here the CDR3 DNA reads TGTGCCAGCGGGCGGGACAGCCAATCCTACGAGCAGTACTTC.

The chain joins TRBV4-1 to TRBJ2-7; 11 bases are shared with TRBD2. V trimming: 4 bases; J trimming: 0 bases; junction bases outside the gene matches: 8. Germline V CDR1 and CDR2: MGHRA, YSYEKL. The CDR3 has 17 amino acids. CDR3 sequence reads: CASSPGASGGPSYEQYF. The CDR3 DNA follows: TGCGCCAGCAGCCCCGGGGCTAGCGGGGGGCCCTCCTACGAGCAGTACTTC.

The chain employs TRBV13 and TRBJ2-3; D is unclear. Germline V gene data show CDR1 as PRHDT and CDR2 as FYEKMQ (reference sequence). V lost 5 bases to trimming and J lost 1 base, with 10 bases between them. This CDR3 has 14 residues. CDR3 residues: CASSPRRRTDTQYF. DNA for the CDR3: TGTGCCAGCAGCCCGAGGCGGCGCACAGATACGCAGTATTTT.

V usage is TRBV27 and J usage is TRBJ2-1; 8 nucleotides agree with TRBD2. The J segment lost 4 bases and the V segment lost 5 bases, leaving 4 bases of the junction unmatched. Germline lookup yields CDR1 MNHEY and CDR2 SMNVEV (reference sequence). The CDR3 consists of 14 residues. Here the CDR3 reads CASSTAGDYNEQFF. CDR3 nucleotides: TGTGCCAGCAGTACAGCGGGAGATTACAATGAGCAGTTCTTC.

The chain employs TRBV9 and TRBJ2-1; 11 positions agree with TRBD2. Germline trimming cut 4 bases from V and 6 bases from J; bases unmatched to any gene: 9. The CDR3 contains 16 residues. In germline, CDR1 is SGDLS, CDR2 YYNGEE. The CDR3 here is CASSPATSGGGNEQFF. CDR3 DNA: TGTGCCAGCAGCCCAGCCACTAGCGGGGGTGGCAATGAGCAGTTCTTC.

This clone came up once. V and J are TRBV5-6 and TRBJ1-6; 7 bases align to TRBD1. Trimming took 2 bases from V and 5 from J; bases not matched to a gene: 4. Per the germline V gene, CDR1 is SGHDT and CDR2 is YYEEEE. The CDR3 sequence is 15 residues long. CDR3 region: CASSLQGPNNSPLHF. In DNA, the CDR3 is TGTGCCAGCAGCTTACAGGGGCCCAATAATTCACCCCTCCACTTT.

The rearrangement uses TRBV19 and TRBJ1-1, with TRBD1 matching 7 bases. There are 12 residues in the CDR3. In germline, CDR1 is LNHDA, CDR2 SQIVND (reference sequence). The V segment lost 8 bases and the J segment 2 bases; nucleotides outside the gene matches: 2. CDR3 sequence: CASGDSNTEAFF. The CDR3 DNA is TGTGCCAGTGGGGACAGTAACACTGAAGCTTTCTTT.

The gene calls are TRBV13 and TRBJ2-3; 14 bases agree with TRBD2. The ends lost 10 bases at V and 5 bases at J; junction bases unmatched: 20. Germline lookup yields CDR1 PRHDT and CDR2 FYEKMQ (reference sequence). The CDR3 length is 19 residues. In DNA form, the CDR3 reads TGTGCCACTCCCGAATCCGGGACTAGCGGGGGAATGTTCAGAGATACGCAGTATTTT. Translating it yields CATPESGTSGGMFRDTQYF.

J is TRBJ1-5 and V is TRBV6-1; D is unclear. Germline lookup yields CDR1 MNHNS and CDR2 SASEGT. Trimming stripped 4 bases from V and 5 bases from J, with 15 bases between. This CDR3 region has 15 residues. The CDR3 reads CASSGFARRDQPQHF. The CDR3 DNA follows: TGTGCCAGCAGTGGGTTTGCGAGACGGGATCAGCCCCAGCATTTT.

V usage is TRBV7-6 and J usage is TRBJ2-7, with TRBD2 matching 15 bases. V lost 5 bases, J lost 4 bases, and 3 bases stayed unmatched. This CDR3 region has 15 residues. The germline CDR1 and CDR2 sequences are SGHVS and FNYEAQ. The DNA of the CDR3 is TGTGCCAGCAGCGCCGGGACTAGCGGGAGGTACGAGCAGTACTTC. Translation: CASSAGTSGRYEQYF.

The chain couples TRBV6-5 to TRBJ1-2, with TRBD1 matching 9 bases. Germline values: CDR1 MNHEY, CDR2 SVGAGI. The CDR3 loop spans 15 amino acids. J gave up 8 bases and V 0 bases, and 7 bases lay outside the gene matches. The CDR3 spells CASSYSTGGFGGYTF. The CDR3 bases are TGTGCCAGCAGTTACTCGACAGGGGGATTTGGCGGCTACACCTTC.

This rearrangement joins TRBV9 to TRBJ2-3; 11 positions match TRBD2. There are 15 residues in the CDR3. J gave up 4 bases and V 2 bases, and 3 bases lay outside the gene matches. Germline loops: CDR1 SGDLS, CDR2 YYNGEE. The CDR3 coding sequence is TGTGCCAGCAGCGTTAGCGGGAGGGGCGCAGATACGCAGTATTTT. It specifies CASSVSGRGADTQYF.

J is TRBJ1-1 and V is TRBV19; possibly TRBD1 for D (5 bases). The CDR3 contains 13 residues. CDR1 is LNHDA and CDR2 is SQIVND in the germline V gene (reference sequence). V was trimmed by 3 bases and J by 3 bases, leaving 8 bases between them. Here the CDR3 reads CASSMARDTEAFF. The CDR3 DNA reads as TGTGCCAGTAGTATGGCCAGGGACACTGAAGCTTTCTTT.

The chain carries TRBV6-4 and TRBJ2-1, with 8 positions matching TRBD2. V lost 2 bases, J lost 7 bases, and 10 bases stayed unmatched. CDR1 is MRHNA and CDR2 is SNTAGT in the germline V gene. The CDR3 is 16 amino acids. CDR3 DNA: TGTGCCAGCAGTGACGTTAGCGGGAAATCTGGGAATGAGCAGTTCTTC. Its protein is CASSDVSGKSGNEQFF.

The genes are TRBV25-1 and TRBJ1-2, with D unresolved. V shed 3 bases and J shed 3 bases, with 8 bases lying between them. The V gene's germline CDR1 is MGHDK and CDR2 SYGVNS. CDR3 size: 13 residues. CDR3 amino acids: CASSDPPDYGYTF. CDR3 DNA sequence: TGTGCCAGCAGTGATCCTCCAGACTATGGCTACACCTTC.

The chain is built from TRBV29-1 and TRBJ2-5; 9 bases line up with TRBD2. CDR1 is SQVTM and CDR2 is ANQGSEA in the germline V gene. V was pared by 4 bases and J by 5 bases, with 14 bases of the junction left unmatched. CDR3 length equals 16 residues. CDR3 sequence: CSVGPRGRGGRETQYF. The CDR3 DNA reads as TGCAGCGTTGGCCCTAGGGGGCGGGGGGGCCGGGAGACCCAGTACTTC. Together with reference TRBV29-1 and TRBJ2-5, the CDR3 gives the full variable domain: SAVISQKPSRDICQRGTSLTIQCQVDSQVTMMFWYRQQPGQSLTLIATANQGSEATYESGFVIDKFPISRPNLTFSTLTVSNMSPEDSSIYLCSVGPRGRGGRETQYFGPGTRLLVL.

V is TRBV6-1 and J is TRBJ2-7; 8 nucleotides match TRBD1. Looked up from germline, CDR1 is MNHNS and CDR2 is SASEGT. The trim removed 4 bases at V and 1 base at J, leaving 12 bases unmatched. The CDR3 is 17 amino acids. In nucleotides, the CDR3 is TGTGCCAGCAGTGCATTATCCGGACAGGGAAGTTCCTACGAGCAGTACTTC. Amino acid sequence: CASSALSGQGSSYEQYF.

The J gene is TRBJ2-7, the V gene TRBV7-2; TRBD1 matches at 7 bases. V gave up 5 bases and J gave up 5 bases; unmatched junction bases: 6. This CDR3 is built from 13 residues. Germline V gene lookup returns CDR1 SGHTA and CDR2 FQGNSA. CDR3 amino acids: CASSTDRDHEQYF. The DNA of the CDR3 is TGTGCCAGCAGCACAGACAGGGACCACGAGCAGTACTTC.

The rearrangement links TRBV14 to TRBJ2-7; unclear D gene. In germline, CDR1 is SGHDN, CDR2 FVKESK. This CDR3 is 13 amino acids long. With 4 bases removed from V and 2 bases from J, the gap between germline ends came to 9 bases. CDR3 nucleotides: TGTGCCAGCAGCCTAAGTGGGCCCTACGAGCAGTACTTC. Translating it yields CASSLSGPYEQYF.

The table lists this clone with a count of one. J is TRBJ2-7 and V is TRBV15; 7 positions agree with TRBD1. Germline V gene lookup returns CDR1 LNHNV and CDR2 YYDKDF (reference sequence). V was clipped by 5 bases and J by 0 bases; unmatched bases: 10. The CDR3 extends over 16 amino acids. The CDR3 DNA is TGTGCCACCAGCGGGTGGACCGACAGGGACTCCTACGAGCAGTACTTC. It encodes CATSGWTDRDSYEQYF.

The CDR3 is CASSPRGGEETQYF. The CDR3 nucleotides read TGTGCCAGCAGCCCCCGCGGGGGTGAAGAGACCCAGTACTTC. The gene calls are TRBV7-3 and TRBJ2-5, with 7 bases matching TRBD2. V lost 5 bases to trimming and J lost 3 bases; unmatched junction nucleotides: 6. The CDR3 contains 14 residues. Germline V lookup: CDR1 SGHTA, CDR2 FQGTGA.